This TCR beta chain came from a study of CD8 T cells in ankylosing spondylitis. This clonotype was counted between two and nine times. What it recognizes is unknown. In making TCR beta libraries, quantitative 5'-RACE with molecular barcodes was used. TCRdb ran MiXCR on the 5' RACE reads and lists one entry per CDR3 protein. The sample carries about 540,000 distinct CDR3 sequences, roughly 13% recorded once. General study points: In ankylosing spondylitis blood, a motif of roughly eight highly homologous TCR beta variants appeared characteristic. Clones tied to disease were said to be significantly enriched in matched ankylosing spondylitis synovial fluid. Certain motif variants had earlier been reported in reactive arthritis synovial fluid and blood.

The CDR3 contains 15 residues. Germline assignment: CDR1 LGHNA and CDR2 YNFKEQ. V lost 0 bases and J lost 4, with 12 bases in between. The sample taken for sequencing was blood, either unsorted or a sorted T cell fraction (not recorded which). The chain is built from TRBV4-2 and TRBJ2-5, with D possibly matching TRBD1 (6 bases). This sequence was found in a male donor with ankylosing spondylitis. CDR3 DNA: TGTGCCAGCAGCCAAGATGGCGGCAGGGGAGAGACCCAGTACTTC. This sequence encodes CASSQDGGRGETQYF.